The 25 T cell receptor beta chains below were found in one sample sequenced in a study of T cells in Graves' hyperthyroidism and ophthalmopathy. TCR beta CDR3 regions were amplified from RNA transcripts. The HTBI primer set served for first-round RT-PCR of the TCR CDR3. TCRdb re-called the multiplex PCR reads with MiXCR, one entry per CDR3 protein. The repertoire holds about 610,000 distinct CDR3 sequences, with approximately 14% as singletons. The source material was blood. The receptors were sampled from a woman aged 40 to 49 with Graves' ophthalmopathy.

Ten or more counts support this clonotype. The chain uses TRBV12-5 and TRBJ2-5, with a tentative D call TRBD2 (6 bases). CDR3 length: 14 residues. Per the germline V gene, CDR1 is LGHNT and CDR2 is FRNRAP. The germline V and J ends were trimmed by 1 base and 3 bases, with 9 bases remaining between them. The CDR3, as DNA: TGTGCTAGTGGTTTGGGTGGAGGGAAAGAGACCCAGTACTTC. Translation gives CASGLGGGKETQYF.

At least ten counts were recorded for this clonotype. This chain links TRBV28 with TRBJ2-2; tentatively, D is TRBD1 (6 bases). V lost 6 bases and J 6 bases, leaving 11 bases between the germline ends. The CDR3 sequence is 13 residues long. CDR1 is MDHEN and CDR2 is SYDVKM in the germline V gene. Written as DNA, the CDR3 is TGTGCCAGCAGCGAGGGGGTGGCCGGGGAGCTGTTTTTT. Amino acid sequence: CASSEGVAGELFF.

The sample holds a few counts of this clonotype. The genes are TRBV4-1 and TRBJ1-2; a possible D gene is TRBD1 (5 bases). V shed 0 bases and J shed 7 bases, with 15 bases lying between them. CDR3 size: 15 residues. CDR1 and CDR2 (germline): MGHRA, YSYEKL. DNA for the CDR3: TGCGCCAGCAGCCAAGAATTGGGGACGGACCGTGGCTACACCTTC. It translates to CASSQELGTDRGYTF.

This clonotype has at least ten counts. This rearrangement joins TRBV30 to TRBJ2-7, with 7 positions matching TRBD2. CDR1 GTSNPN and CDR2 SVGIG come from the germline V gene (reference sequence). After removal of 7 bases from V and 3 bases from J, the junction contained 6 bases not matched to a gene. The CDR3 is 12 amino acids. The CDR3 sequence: CAYQGGSYEQYF. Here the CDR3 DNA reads TGTGCCTACCAAGGCGGGAGCTACGAGCAGTACTTC.

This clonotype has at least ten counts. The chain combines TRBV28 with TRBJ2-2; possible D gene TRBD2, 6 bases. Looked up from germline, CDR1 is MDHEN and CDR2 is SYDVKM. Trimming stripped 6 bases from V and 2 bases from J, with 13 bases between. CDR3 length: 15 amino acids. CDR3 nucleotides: TGTGCCAGCAGCCGGGACTCCATCAACACCGGGGAGCTGTTTTTT. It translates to CASSRDSINTGELFF.

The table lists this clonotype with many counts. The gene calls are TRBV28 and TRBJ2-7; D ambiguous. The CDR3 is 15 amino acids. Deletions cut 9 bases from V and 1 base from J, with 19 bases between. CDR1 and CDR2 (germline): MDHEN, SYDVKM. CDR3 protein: CASHTRPGSSYEQYF. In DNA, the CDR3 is TGTGCCAGTCATACCCGCCCCGGTAGTTCCTACGAGCAGTACTTC.

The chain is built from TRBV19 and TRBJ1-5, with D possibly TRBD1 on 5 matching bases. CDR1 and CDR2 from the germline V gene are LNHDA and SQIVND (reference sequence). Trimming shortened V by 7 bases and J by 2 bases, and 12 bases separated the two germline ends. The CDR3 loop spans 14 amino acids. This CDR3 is CASNRGDGNQPQHF. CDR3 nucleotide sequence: TGTGCCAGTAATCGAGGGGACGGCAATCAGCCCCAGCATTTT.

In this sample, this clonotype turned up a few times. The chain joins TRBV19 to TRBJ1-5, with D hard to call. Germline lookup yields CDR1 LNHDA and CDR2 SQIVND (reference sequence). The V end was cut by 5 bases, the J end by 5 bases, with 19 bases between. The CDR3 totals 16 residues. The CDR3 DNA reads TGTGCCAGTAGTCGAGGAGCCGGCCCCGGGTATCAGCCCCAGCATTTT. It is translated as CASSRGAGPGYQPQHF.

CDR3 amino acids: CASSQSDIYEQYF. The CDR3 region has the DNA TGTGCCAGCAGCCAAAGTGACATCTACGAGCAGTACTTC. This chain links TRBV3-1 with TRBJ2-7; D gene uncertain. Germline V gene sequence: CDR1 LGHDT, CDR2 YNNKEL (reference sequence). Trimming removed 2 bases from V and 3 bases from J, with 8 bases in between. This CDR3 contains 13 residues.

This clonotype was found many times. CDR3 sequence: CSAIGTGGHEQYF. Written as DNA, the CDR3 is TGCAGTGCTATCGGGACAGGGGGCCACGAGCAGTACTTC. The V gene is TRBV20-1, the J gene TRBJ2-7, with 12 bases fitting TRBD1. There are 13 residues in the CDR3. The V gene end was trimmed by 4 bases and the J gene end by 5 bases; junction bases not matched to a gene: 3. Germline CDR1 and CDR2: DFQATT and SNEGSKA (reference sequence).

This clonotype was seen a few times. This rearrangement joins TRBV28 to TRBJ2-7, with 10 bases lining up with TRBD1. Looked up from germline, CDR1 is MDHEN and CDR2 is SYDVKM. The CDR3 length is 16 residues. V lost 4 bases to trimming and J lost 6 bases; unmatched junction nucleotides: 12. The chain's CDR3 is CASSSLGTGAFSEQYF. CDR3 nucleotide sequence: TGTGCCAGCAGTTCCCTCGGGACAGGGGCGTTCTCCGAGCAGTACTTC.

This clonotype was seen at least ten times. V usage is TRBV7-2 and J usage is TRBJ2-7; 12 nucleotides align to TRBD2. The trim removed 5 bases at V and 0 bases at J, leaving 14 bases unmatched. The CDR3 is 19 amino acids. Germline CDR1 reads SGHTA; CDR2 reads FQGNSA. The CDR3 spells CASSTGGGGLAGYSYEQYF. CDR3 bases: TGTGCCAGCAGCACGGGTGGAGGGGGACTAGCGGGTTACTCCTACGAGCAGTACTTC.

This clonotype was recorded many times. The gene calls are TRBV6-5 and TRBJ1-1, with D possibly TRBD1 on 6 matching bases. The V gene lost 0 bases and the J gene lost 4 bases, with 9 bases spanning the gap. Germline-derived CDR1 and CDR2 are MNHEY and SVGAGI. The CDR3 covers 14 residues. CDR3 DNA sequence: TGTGCCAGCAGTTACTCTCAGGGGCTCACTGAAGCTTTCTTT. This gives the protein CASSYSQGLTEAFF.

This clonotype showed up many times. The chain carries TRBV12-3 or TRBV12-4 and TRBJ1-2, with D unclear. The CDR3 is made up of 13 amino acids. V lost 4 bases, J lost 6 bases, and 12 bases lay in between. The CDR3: CASSSQLGHGYTF. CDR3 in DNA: TGTGCCAGCAGTTCTCAATTAGGGCATGGCTACACCTTC.

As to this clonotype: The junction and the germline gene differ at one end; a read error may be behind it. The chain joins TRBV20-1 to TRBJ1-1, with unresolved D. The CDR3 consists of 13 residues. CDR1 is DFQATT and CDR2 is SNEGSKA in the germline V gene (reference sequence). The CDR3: CGASPGGFAEAFF. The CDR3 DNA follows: TGCGGTGCTAGTCCTGGAGGGTTCGCTGAAGCTTTCTTT.

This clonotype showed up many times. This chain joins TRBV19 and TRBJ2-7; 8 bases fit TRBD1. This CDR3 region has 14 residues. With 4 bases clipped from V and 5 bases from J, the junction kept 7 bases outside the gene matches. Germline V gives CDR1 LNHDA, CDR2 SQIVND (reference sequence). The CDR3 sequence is CASSKRTGSDEQYF. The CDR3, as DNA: TGTGCCAGTAGTAAAAGGACAGGGTCTGACGAGCAGTACTTC.

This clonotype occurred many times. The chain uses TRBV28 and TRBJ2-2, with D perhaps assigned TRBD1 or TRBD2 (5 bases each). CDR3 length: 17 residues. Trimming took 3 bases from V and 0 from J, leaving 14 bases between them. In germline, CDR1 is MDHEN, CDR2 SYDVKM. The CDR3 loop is CASSFPEGYANTGELFF. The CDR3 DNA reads TGTGCCAGCAGTTTTCCCGAGGGGTACGCGAACACCGGGGAGCTGTTTTTT. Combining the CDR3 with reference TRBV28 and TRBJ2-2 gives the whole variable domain DVKVTQSSRYLVKRTGEKVFLECVQDMDHENMFWYRQDPGLGLRLIYFSYDVKMKEKGDIPEGYSVSREKKERFSLILESASTNQTSMYLCASSFPEGYANTGELFFGEGSRLTVL.

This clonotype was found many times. Written as DNA, the CDR3 is TGTGCCAGCAGTTACACTGGGCCCGAGGCAGCGGGCCTCTATTTT. This encodes CASSYTGPEAAGLYF. This sequence joins TRBV6-5 and TRBJ1-3; D is uncertain. The CDR3 has 15 residues. Trimming shortened V by 2 bases and J by 16 bases, and 24 bases separated the two germline ends. Germline CDR1 is MNHEY and CDR2 is SVGAGI.

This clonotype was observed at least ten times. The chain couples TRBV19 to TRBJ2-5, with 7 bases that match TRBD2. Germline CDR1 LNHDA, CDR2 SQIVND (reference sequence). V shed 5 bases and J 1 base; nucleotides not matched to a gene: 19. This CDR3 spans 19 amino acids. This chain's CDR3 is CASSPSTGPTSASQETQYF. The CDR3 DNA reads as TGTGCCAGTAGTCCTTCAACGGGCCCTACTAGCGCTAGCCAAGAGACCCAGTACTTC.

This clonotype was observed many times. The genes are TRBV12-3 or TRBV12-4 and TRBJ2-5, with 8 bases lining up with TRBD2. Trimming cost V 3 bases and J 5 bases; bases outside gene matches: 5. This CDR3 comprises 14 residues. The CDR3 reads CASSFSGLEETQYF. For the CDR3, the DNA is TGTGCCAGCAGTTTTTCGGGACTAGAGGAGACCCAGTACTTC.

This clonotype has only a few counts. Here the CDR3 DNA reads TGTGCCAGCAGCTTAGAACTACCGGCGATCGGGGAGCTGTTTTTT. This encodes CASSLELPAIGELFF. The chain links TRBV11-2 to TRBJ2-2; no definite D call. The germline gives CDR1 SGHAT, CDR2 FQNNGV. The germline V and J ends were trimmed by 0 bases and 7 bases, with 12 bases remaining between them. This CDR3 has 15 residues.

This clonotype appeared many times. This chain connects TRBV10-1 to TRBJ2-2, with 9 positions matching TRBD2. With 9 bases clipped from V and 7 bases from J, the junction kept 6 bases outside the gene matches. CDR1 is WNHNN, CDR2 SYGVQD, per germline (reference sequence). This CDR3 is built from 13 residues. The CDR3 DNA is TGCGCCAGACAGCGGGAGGCTTTCGGGGAGCTGTTTTTT. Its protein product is CARQREAFGELFF.

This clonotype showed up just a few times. The CDR3 protein is CAWRKQGSGNTIYF. The CDR3 bases are TGTGCCTGGAGGAAACAGGGTTCTGGAAACACCATATATTTT. The chain joins TRBV30 to TRBJ1-3; a possible D gene is TRBD1 (6 bases). The germline V gene has CDR1 GTSNPN and CDR2 SVGIG (reference sequence). The CDR3 totals 14 residues. V lost 3 bases to trimming and J lost 1 base, with 10 bases between them.

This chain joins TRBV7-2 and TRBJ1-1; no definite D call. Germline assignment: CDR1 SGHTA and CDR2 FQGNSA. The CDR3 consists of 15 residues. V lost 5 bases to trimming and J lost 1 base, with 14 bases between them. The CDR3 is CASSQMSRTNTEAFF. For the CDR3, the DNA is TGTGCCAGCAGCCAGATGTCCCGGACGAACACTGAAGCTTTCTTT.

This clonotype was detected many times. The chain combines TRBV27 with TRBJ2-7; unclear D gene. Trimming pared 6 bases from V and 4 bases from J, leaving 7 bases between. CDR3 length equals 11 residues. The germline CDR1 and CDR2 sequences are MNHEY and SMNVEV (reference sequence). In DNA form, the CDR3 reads TGTGCCAGCAGGGCCACATACGAGCAGTACTTC. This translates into CASRATYEQYF.